Listed below are T cell receptor beta chains from one sample, sequenced in a study of blood T cell repertoires in COVID-19. Clones were read by immunoSEQ multiplex PCR, and TCRdb kept only the in-frame ones, dropping some. This sample yields some 300,000 clones, of which about 90% are seen a single time; 2.5% to 3% belongs to the top ten. The sample consisted of PBMCs or T cells enriched from blood (not recorded which). The receptors here all came from a woman aged 45-65 years who had been exposed to COVID-19. Both conserved end residues are part of each CDR3. A D gene is named only where the DNA matches it firmly. The size field is filled for only some rows; it gives once, few, many or a size class.

size,J,D,V,CDR3,DNA
-,TRBJ1-2,-,TRBV4-1,CASSQDRQVSYGYTF,TGCGCCAGCAGCCAAGATCGACAGGTCAGCTATGGCTACACCTTC
-,TRBJ2-7,-,TRBV7-2,CASSLGRGGSYEQYF,TGTGCCAGCAGCCTGGGCCGTGGGGGGTCCTACGAGCAGTACTTC
-,TRBJ1-5,-,TRBV3-1/TRBV3-2,CASSPPWGQPQHF,TGTGCCAGCAGCCCCCCGTGGGGCCAGCCCCAGCATTTT
once,TRBJ2-3,TRBD1,TRBV5-1,CASSLDRGRDTQYF,TGCGCCAGCAGCTTGGACAGGGGGCGCGATACGCAGTATTTT
-,TRBJ1-5,TRBD1,TRBV28,CASSGGTGGQPQHF,TGTGCCAGCAGTGGGGGGACAGGGGGTCAGCCCCAGCATTTT
-,TRBJ1-6,-,TRBV9,CASSVGLGNYNSPLHF,TGTGCCAGCAGCGTAGGTCTCGGGAACTACAATTCACCCCTCCACTTT
-,TRBJ2-7,-,TRBV29-1,CSVVEPYEQYF,TGCAGCGTTGTCGAGCCCTACGAGCAGTACTTC
-,TRBJ2-1,-,TRBV5-4,CASTLDSYNEQFF,TGTGCCAGCACCCTCGACAGCTACAATGAGCAGTTCTTC
-,TRBJ1-2,-,TRBV3-1/TRBV3-2,CASSQLTGFPYGYTF,TGTGCCAGCAGCCAGCTGACAGGCTTTCCTTATGGCTACACCTTC
-,TRBJ1-2,-,TRBV5-5,CASSLVQLGDYGYTF,TGTGCCAGCAGCTTGGTACAGCTTGGCGACTATGGCTACACCTTC
-,TRBJ2-1,-,TRBV7-9,CASSITTPSDEQFF,TGTGCCAGCTCTATAACGACCCCGAGCGATGAGCAGTTCTTC
medium-sized,TRBJ2-7,-,TRBV4-2,CASSQVPTAPYEQYF,TGTGCCAGCAGCCAAGTGCCGACAGCACCCTACGAGCAGTACTTC
-,TRBJ2-7,TRBD1,TRBV28,CASSSRLTGLEQYF,TGTGCCAGCAGTTCGAGACTGACAGGGCTCGAGCAGTACTTC
-,TRBJ1-5,-,TRBV5-6,CASSYALNQPQHF,TGTGCCAGCAGCTATGCTCTAAACCAGCCCCAGCATTTT
once,TRBJ1-5,-,TRBV7-9,CACRQLCNQPQHF,TGTGCCTGCCGACAGCTGTGCAATCAGCCCCAGCATTTT
-,TRBJ1-4,TRBD1,TRBV3-1/TRBV3-2,CASSQDRGLEKLFF,TGTGCCAGCAGCCAAGACAGGGGGCTTGAAAAACTGTTTTTT
-,TRBJ2-5,TRBD2,TRBV27,CASSFRGGKETQYF,TGTGCCAGCAGTTTCCGGGGGGGGAAAGAGACCCAGTACTTC
-,TRBJ2-3,TRBD2,TRBV7-2,CASSFRRGAHGDTQYF,TGTGCCAGCAGCTTCCGGCGGGGGGCCCACGGGGATACGCAGTATTTT
-,TRBJ1-1,-,TRBV6-5,CASTRTSNTEAFF,TGTGCCAGCACTCGGACATCGAACACTGAAGCTTTCTTT
-,TRBJ2-7,TRBD1,TRBV6-5,CASSSWTGGRVEQYF,TGTGCCAGCAGTTCCTGGACAGGGGGCCGGGTTGAGCAGTACTTC
-,TRBJ1-6,TRBD1,TRBV28,CASSPDRGKYSPLHF,TGTGCCAGCAGCCCGGACAGGGGAAAGTATTCACCCCTCCACTTT
-,TRBJ2-3,TRBD2,TRBV5-1,CASSLAGTSGPQYF,TGCGCCAGCAGCTTGGCGGGGACTAGCGGGCCGCAGTATTTT
-,TRBJ2-5,TRBD1,TRBV5-1,CASSLATGYGETQYF,TGCGCCAGCAGCTTAGCGACAGGGTACGGAGAGACCCAGTACTTC
few,TRBJ2-3,TRBD2,TRBV15,CATSRDRARGADTQYF,TGTGCCACCAGCAGAGACCGAGCGCGGGGGGCAGATACGCAGTATTTT
-,TRBJ1-4,-,TRBV11-2,CASSEGGFNEKLFF,TGTGCCAGCAGCGAGGGGGGGTTTAATGAAAAACTGTTTTTT
once,TRBJ1-2,TRBD1,TRBV27,CASSLIGTGVKLNGYTF,TGTGCCAGCAGTTTAATAGGGACAGGGGTAAAACTAAATGGCTACACCTTC
-,TRBJ2-5,-,TRBV21-1,CASIRKGQEDGETQYF,TGTGCCAGCATCCGAAAGGGACAGGAGGACGGGGAGACCCAGTACTTC